One TCR beta chain is described in this entry. The clone's antigen remains unknown. No clone much larger than this one lies a single base away; base qualities are absent. The library was prepared using the immunoSEQ multiplex PCR assay. TCR beta CDR3 sequencing was performed on DNA from the cultured, isolated CD4+ T cells. From the authors' description of their analysis: Non-productive TCR sequences were removed, reads were trimmed to the CDR3 region, and CDR3s of at least 7 amino acids were retained. The MANAFEST web app was used to pick out antigen-specific clonotypes by comparing their expansion in peptide wells with that in reference cultures. Positive clones required FDR<0.05 expansion versus reference and all other wells, odds ratio above 5, and frequency above 0.1% in two replicate wells. Clonotypes significantly expanded in SARS-CoV-2 spike wells and in at least one common cold coronavirus spike condition were defined as cross-reactive. Using the stringdist R package, CDR3 similarity was measured by Levenshtein distance, and unrooted trees were constructed with ape in R 3.6.1. The table was pulled from immuneACCESS by TCRdb, which kept in-frame rearrangements only. Such tables lose some clones; where checked, under half of the loss comes from unresolved V genes, and the rest has no known cause. The DNA gave D and trimming, while V, J and clone size come from that table. A total of approximately 37,000 clones appear in this sample, roughly 74% of them only once. The top ten clones comprise about 3% of the sample.

CDR1 LGHNT and CDR2 FRNRAP are derived from the germline V gene. Taken from cysteine to phenylalanine, the CDR3 has 20 residues. Of the read, only the CDR3 DNA is kept; its 60 bases are in frame from base 1. Here V drops 7 bases and J drops 0 bases, and the junction holds 17 bases not matched to any gene. The data were obtained in a study of vaccination effects on CD4 cells after COVID-19 (dated by TCRdb to the early 2020s). For context, the study as a whole: To identify antigen-specific CD4+ T cell clonotypes by their expansion, the ViraFEST assay first stimulated PBMC with viral peptide pools and then applied TCR sequencing. Participants received two doses of either the BNT162b2 or the mRNA-1273 mRNA SARS-CoV-2 vaccine. Some 1.9 million PBMC per well were cultured with 10 ug/ml peptides in IMDM containing 5% human AB serum, approximately 10 IU/ml IL-2 and gentamicin. SARS-CoV-2 spike-specific CD4+ TCR repertoires were compared before and after mRNA vaccination in COVID-19 convalescent patients and in infection-naive vaccine recipients. A total of 10 COVID-19 convalescent patients and a handful of SARS-CoV-2-naive healthy vaccine recipients were included in the full study. Cultures from other donors in the study were sequenced with the Oncomine TCR Beta short-read assay on an Illumina iSeq 100. The paper as a whole reports these results and caveats: Clones induced by infection and clones induced by vaccination both contracted markedly at late timepoints after vaccination, which fits with T cell responses waning over time. Among healthy vaccine recipients, nearly all vaccine-induced clones were SARS-CoV-2 mono-reactive, and just 1 of 255 was cross-reactive with common cold coronaviruses. The study was limited by a small number of convalescent patients and lacked early post-infection timepoints.

After less than 13 days of culture, CD4+ T cells were isolated with the EasySep CD4+ T cell isolation kit. The absence of prior SARS-CoV-2 infection in healthy vaccine recipients was confirmed by negative nucleocapsid antibodies before and after vaccination. Half of the culture medium was replaced with fresh IL-2-containing medium on days 3 and 7. Each peptide stimulation condition was cultured in triplicate wells unless otherwise noted. PBMC were separated from whole blood using Ficoll-Paque Plus gradient centrifugation and were then either cryopreserved at -140C or used fresh. The QIAamp micro DNA kit was used to extract genomic DNA from the cultured CD4+ T cells.

This receptor chain uses TRBV12-5 and TRBJ1-6, with 8 bases matching TRBD1. Specimen: CD4+ T cells from PBMCs cultured without peptide, collected before COVID-19 vaccination. This sequence was found in a human donor who received a COVID-19 vaccine. The base sequence is TGTGCTAGTGCCTTACTTACAAGGACAGGGACGTTCTCCTATAATTCACCCCTCCACTTT. Translated, it gives CASALLTRTGTFSYNSPLHF.